The following is a TCR beta chain sequence with its context. In this sample, this clone turned up once. No antigen is known for it. No much larger clone exists at a distance of one base, and base qualities are not known. The CDR3 regions of human TCRbeta chains were analyzed by immunosequencing. The original methods were these. TCRs in the repertoires were compared against a reference library of SARS-CoV-2-specific TCRs that had been generated with the MIRA antigen-specificity platform. Breadth was defined as the fraction of unique TCRs that were SARS-CoV-2-associated, and depth was defined as the fraction of total T cells that were SARS-CoV-2-associated. Using the MIRA data, each spike-specific TCR was assigned both to the spike region to which the TCR was reactive and to a CD4 or CD8 class. Log10-transformed breadth and depth values were compared by one-way ANOVA with Sidak's multiple comparisons tests. In its TCRdb copy, this immuneACCESS table keeps in-frame sequences only and misses some clones. Where compared with another copy, unresolved V genes explain less than half of these, and the others have no known cause. That table gives V, J and clone size, and the DNA gave D and trimming. In this sample the table shows roughly 190,000 clones, approximately 93% of which occur a single time. The top ten clonotypes cover 3% to 5% of the sample.

The sample belongs to a study of T cell responses to AZD1222 COVID-19 vaccine (dated by TCRdb to about 2021). In terms of the full investigation: AZD1222 recipients whose second dose came at about 4 weeks and those whose second dose came at about 12 weeks were combined into one group, since spike-specific TCR depth and breadth did not differ between the two schedules. TCR sequencing covered 230 to 250 trial participants: about 210 given two doses of AZD1222 and approximately 26 given two doses of MenACWY control vaccine. Enrollment into the trials was organized by age into subgroups of 18-55, 56-69 and 70-plus years, and those subgroups contained about 160, 30 and 59 TCR-sequenced participants, respectively.

The research as a whole found: Epitopes outside the regions mutated in the B.1.351 and B.1.1.7 variants were reportedly recognized by nearly half of the unique spike-specific TCRs. In the small 56-69-year group, the increase in depth fell short of significance, most likely because of low power. Most participants were white British and females outnumbered males, and the authors suggested that clonal diversity may have been underestimated. The vaccine-associated CD4 TCRs covered the entire spike protein, and the dominant responses fell in regions 160-218 and 743-854. Only a handful of AZD1222 recipients were SARS-CoV-2 seropositive at baseline, limiting conclusions about previously exposed vaccinees. Because no samples from the day 14 peak response were available, repertoires could be characterized only after the peak T cell response. A significant rise in spike-specific TCR breadth and depth was observed after two AZD1222 doses relative to day 0 and relative to MenACWY recipients.

CDR1 MNHEY and CDR2 SVGAGI are derived from the germline V gene. V is cut back by 4 bases and J by 7 bases, with 9 bases in the junction unmatched. Counted from cysteine to phenylalanine, this CDR3 has 15 amino acids. Only the CDR3 portion is preserved as DNA: 45 bases, with reading frame beginning at the first base. Reading the label with the study, this specimen's time point is: baseline before first vaccination. Samples from vaccinated people were obtained from the UK trials COV001 and COV002, which included a single-blind randomized controlled phase 2/3 trial of AZD1222 (ChAdOx1 nCoV-19) in healthy adults. For TCRbeta chain sequencing, PBMC samples from trial participants were taken at day 0 and at day 28 after the second dose.

This sequence was found in an adult in good health. Sequenced material: peripheral blood, taken on day 0 of AZD1222 vaccination. The chain was built from TRBV6-5 and TRBJ2-1, and TRBD1 matches 8 of the central bases. Here the CDR3 is given as CASSFTRGRGNEQFF. The sequenced DNA is TGTGCCAGCAGTTTTACCAGGGGGCGCGGGAATGAGCAGTTCTTC.